A selection of T cell receptor beta chains follows, all from one sample in a study of control samples from healthy donors and cancer patients. Repertoires were generated with immunoSEQ multiplex PCR, while TCRdb's copy carries only in-frame clones and drops some. The repertoire holds 80,000 or so clones, with about 93% as singletons. Sequenced input: blood. Receptors were obtained from a woman in her 40s in good health. Both conserved end residues are part of each CDR3. A D gene is named only where the DNA matches it firmly. Only some rows state a clone size, as once, few, many or a class for expanded clones.

D	size	J	V	CDR3	DNA
-	-	TRBJ2-3	TRBV13	CASSLGGFTDTQYF	TGTGCCAGCAGCTTAGGGGGGTTTACAGATACGCAGTATTTT
-	-	TRBJ2-7	TRBV19	CASSEGLDTYEQYF	TGTGCCAGTAGTGAGGGACTGGATACCTACGAGCAGTACTTC
-	-	TRBJ2-4	TRBV7-6	CASSGRDSRNIQYF	TGTGCCAGCAGCGGCCGGGACTCTCGAAACATTCAGTACTTC
-	-	TRBJ2-7	TRBV7-6	CASSVVASSYEQYF	TGTGCCAGCAGCGTAGTAGCGTCCTCCTACGAGCAGTACTTC
TRBD1	-	TRBJ1-2	TRBV6-5	CASSYSTGWGYGYTF	TGTGCCAGCAGTTACTCGACAGGGTGGGGCTATGGCTACACCTTC
TRBD2	-	TRBJ2-4	TRBV6-5	CASQNLREGDIQYF	TGTGCCAGCCAAAACCTGCGGGAGGGGGACATTCAGTACTTC
TRBD1	-	TRBJ2-1	TRBV7-9	CASSSKGGQGSYNEQFF	TGTGCCAGCAGTTCAAAGGGTGGACAGGGGTCCTACAATGAGCAGTTCTTC
-	-	TRBJ2-5	TRBV7-9	CASSPLVSYGNQETQYF	TGTGCCAGCAGCCCATTGGTATCTTACGGGAACCAAGAGACCCAGTACTTC
-	-	TRBJ2-1	TRBV6-5	CASSYSRHNEQFF	TGTGCCAGCAGTTACTCTAGACACAATGAGCAGTTCTTC
TRBD1	-	TRBJ2-1	TRBV6-6	CASSSSHRGEQFF	TGTGCCAGCAGTTCTTCACACAGGGGTGAGCAGTTCTTC
TRBD1	-	TRBJ1-6	TRBV5-1	CASRMQGDNSPLHF	TGCGCCAGCAGAATGCAGGGGGATAATTCACCCCTCCACTTT
-	once	TRBJ1-2	TRBV2	CASHEEMGAGRGYTF	TGTGCCAGCCATGAGGAGATGGGCGCGGGACGTGGCTACACCTTC
-	-	TRBJ1-5	TRBV11-2	CASSSTQGLHQPQHF	TGTGCCAGCAGCTCGACACAGGGATTACATCAGCCCCAGCATTTT
-	-	TRBJ1-5	TRBV6-6	CASSYRVSTQHF	TGTGCCAGCAGTTACAGAGTTTCGACCCAGCATTTT
-	-	TRBJ1-2	TRBV19	CASSRLGYGYTF	TGTGCCAGTAGTCGATTAGGCTATGGCTACACCTTC
-	-	TRBJ2-3	TRBV14	CASSQGAGVGDTQYF	TGTGCCAGCAGCCAAGGGGCAGGGGTTGGAGATACGCAGTATTTT
-	-	TRBJ1-5	TRBV24-1	CATSGGGNQPQHF	TGTGCCACCAGTGGCGGGGGCAATCAGCCCCAGCATTTT
-	-	TRBJ2-7	TRBV25-1	CASSEFTGYEQYF	TGTGCCAGCAGTGAATTTACGGGTTACGAGCAGTACTTC
-	-	TRBJ2-5	TRBV10-3	CAISGDSQETQYF	TGTGCCATCAGTGGAGACAGCCAAGAGACCCAGTACTTC
-	few	TRBJ1-4	TRBV24-1	CATSDPSGEKLFF	TGTGCCACCAGTGACCCATCAGGGGAAAAACTGTTTTTT
TRBD1	-	TRBJ2-7	TRBV9	CASSGTGAAYEQYF	TGTGCCAGCAGCGGAACAGGGGCAGCCTACGAGCAGTACTTC
-	once	TRBJ2-3	TRBV7-2	CASKEAGDTQYF	TGTGCCAGCAAAGAGGCGGGGGATACGCAGTATTTT
-	once	TRBJ1-1	TRBV7-6	CASSLPPSGGARDTEAFF	TGTGCCAGCAGCTTACCCCCGAGCGGAGGAGCCCGGGACACTGAAGCTTTCTTT
-	once	TRBJ2-7	TRBV4-1	CASSQDGRGGPPYEQYF	TGCGCCAGCAGCCAAGATGGTAGGGGGGGACCACCCTACGAGCAGTACTTC
TRBD1	-	TRBJ1-1	TRBV18	CASSPTTGATNTEAFF	TGTGCCAGCTCGCCAACCACAGGGGCCACGAACACTGAAGCTTTCTTT
TRBD2	-	TRBJ2-7	TRBV4-1	CASSQNPGGSGSSYEQYF	TGCGCCAGCAGCCAAAACCCGGGGGGTAGCGGGAGCTCCTACGAGCAGTACTTC
-	-	TRBJ1-3	TRBV11-2	CASSSQAVTGNTIYF	TGTGCCAGCAGCTCTCAGGCTGTCACTGGAAACACCATATATTTT
-	-	TRBJ1-4	TRBV7-9	CASSSGNWGEKLFF	TGTGCCAGCAGCTCGGGGAATTGGGGTGAAAAACTGTTTTTT
TRBD2	-	TRBJ2-5	TRBV4-2	CASSQPGLAGRETQYF	TGTGCCAGCAGCCAACCGGGACTAGCAGGAAGGGAGACCCAGTACTTC
-	-	TRBJ2-1	TRBV7-3	CASSSRGADEQFF	TGTGCCAGCAGCTCCAGGGGGGCGGATGAGCAGTTCTTC
TRBD2	-	TRBJ2-1	TRBV18	CASSPPLAGADEQFF	TGTGCCAGCTCACCACCACTAGCGGGGGCAGATGAGCAGTTCTTC